This T cell receptor beta chain was documented in a study of long-term antiretroviral therapy in people with HIV. immunoSEQ v3.0 was run at survey level. Measured with immunoSEQ multiplex PCR; TCRdb has only the in-frame clones, and not every one. This sample has about 44,000 clones, with 90% to 95% found just once. V trimming: 5 bases; J trimming: 6 bases; junction bases outside the gene matches: 13. This CDR3 region has 17 residues. Germline CDR1 is SGHVS and CDR2 is FQNEAQ. The sequences come from unsorted PBMCs, collected 3.7 years after starting antiretroviral therapy. The chain combines TRBV7-8 with TRBJ2-2, with 9 positions matching TRBD1. The receptor was isolated from a woman between 45 and 60 years old with HIV. The CDR3 loop reads CASSKQTPDRGSGELFF. Written as DNA, the CDR3 is TGTGCCAGCAGCAAACAAACACCGGACAGGGGTTCCGGGGAGCTGTTTTTT.